The clone carrying this T cell receptor (beta chain) appeared a few times. What it binds is unknown. The sample is drawn from a study of radiotherapy plus CTLA-4 blockade in lung cancer. The germline V gene encodes CDR1 SQVTM and CDR2 ANQGSEA. Unmatched junction bases numbered 7, after V lost 6 bases and J lost 6 bases. The length of the CDR3 is 12 residues. Clones were read by immunoSEQ multiplex PCR, and TCRdb kept only the in-frame ones, dropping some. Seen here are about 62,000 clones, roughly 76% observed once, and the top ten hold around 2.8%. General study results and limits: Tumor-origin TCR clones grew in blood after radiotherapy plus ipilimumab.

The sample here was peripheral blood, taken from a patient treated with radiotherapy plus ipilimumab. V usage is TRBV29-1 and J usage is TRBJ2-7, with 8 bases that match TRBD1. The receptor was derived from a human donor with non-small cell lung cancer who had a complete response to radiotherapy plus ipilimumab. CDR3 amino acids: CSVPGQEFEQYF. CDR3 DNA sequence: TGCAGCGTACCGGGACAGGAGTTCGAGCAGTACTTC.